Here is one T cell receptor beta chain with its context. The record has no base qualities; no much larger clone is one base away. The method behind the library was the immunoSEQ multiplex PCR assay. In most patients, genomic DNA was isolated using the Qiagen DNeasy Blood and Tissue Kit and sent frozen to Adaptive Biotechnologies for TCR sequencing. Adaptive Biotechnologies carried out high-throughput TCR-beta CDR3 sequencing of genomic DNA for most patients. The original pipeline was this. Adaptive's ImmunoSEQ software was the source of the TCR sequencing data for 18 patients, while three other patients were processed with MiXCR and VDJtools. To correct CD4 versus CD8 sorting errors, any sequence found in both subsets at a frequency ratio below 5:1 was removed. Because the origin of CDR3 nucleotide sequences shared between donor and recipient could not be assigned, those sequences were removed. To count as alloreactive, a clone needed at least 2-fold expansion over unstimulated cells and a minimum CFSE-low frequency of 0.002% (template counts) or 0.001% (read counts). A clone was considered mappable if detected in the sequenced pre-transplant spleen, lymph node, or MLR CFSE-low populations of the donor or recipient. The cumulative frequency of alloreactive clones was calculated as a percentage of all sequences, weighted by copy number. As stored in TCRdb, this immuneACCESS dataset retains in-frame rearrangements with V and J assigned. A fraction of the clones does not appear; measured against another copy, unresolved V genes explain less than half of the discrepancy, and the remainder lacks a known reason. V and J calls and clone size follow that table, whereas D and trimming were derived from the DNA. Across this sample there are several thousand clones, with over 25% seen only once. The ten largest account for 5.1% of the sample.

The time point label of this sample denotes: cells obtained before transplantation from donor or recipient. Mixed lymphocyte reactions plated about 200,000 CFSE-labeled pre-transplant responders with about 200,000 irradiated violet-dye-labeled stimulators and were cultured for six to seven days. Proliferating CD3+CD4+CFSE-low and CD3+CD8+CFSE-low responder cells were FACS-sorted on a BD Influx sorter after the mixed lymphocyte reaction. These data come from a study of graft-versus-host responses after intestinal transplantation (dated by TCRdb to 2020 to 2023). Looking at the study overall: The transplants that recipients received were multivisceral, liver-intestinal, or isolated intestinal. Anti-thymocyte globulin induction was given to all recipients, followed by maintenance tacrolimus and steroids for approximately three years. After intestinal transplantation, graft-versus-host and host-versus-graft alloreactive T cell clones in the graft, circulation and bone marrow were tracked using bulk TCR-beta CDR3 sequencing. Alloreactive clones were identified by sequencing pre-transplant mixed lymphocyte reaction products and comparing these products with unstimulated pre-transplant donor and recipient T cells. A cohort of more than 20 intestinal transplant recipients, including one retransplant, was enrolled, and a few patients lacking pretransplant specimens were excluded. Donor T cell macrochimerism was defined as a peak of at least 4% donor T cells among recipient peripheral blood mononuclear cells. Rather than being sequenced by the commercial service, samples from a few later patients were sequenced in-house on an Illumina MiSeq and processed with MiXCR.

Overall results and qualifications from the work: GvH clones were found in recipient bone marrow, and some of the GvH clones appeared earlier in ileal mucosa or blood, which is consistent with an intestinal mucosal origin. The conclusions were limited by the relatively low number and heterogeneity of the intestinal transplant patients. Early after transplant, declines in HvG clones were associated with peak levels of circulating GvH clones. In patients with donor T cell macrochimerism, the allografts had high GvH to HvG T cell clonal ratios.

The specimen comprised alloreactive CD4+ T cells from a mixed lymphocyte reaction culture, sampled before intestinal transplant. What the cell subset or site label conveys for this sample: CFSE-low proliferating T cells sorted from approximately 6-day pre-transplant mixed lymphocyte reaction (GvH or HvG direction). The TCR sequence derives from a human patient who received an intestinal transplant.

In nucleotide form, the sequence is TGTGCCAGCAGTACAGGGTTAAGCGAGCAGTTCTTC. Its coded protein is CASSTGLSEQFF. The rearranged segments are TRBV2 and TRBJ2-1; the D gene is perhaps TRBD1, from 6 matching bases. The trim is 5 bases for V and 10 bases for J, with a gap of 12 bases between the germline ends. The germline V gene supplies CDR1 SNHLY and CDR2 FYNNEI. The CDR3 spans 12 residues, from the cysteine through the phenylalanine. Only the CDR3 DNA is retained, 36 bases long and in frame from the first base.